Reported below is one TCR beta chain. Antigen specificity is unknown. The record originates from a study of vaccination effects on CD4 cells after COVID-19. Profiling relied on immunoSEQ multiplex PCR, and the TCRdb table lists in-frame clones only, not all of them. The repertoire holds about 21,000 clones, 73% seen once, with roughly 25% in the top ten. This CDR3 is built from 14 residues. Trimming took 10 bases from V and 7 from J, leaving 22 bases between them. From germline, CDR1 is MNHEY and CDR2 SVGAGI. Under the ViraFEST assay, PBMC were stimulated with viral peptide pools so that antigen-specific CD4+ T cells expanded. Sequencing was performed afterwards. Cells that had been cultured for roughly ten days were the source of isolated CD4+ T cells. Previously uninfected by SARS-CoV-2, the vaccine recipients also showed negative nucleocapsid antibodies.

The sample was CD4+ T cells from PBMCs cultured with HCoV-NL63 spike peptides, taken before COVID-19 vaccination. V gene TRBV6-5 combines with J gene TRBJ1-2, with TRBD1 as a possible D gene (5 bases). The clonotype originates from a human donor who received a COVID-19 vaccine. The CDR3 sequence is CATSPGLVTGGYTF. The CDR3 bases are TGTGCCACCTCTCCGGGGCTGGTTACGGGTGGCTACACCTTC.